This entry describes one T cell receptor beta chain. This sample was taken from a study of CD8+CD57+ T cells in acquired aplastic anemia. Using genomic DNA as the template, TCR beta VDJ and CDR3 profiling was carried out. TCRdb re-derived calls from the reads in MiXCR, one entry per CDR3 protein. This table holds under 350,000 distinct CDR3 sequences, 55% to 60% found once. The CDR3 consists of 17 residues. Trimming removed 10 bases at V and 2 bases at J, with 24 bases between. Germline V gene data show CDR1 as SGHRS and CDR2 as YFSETQ. This TCR was sampled from a human donor with severe aplastic anemia or a healthy control (not recorded which). Input material: sorted CD4+, CD8+, or CD8+CD57+ T cells (not recorded which) from PBMCs. This chain connects TRBV5-1 to TRBJ2-2, with D perhaps given as TRBD1 or TRBD2 (6 bases each). Here the CDR3 DNA reads TGCGCCGACAGCTTGGGGGGACACGGGATTAACACCGGGGAGCTGTTTTTT. Its translation is CADSLGGHGINTGELFF.